The 24 T cell receptor beta chains presented below share a single source sample, sequenced in a study of T-cell memory formation after mild COVID-19. Each CDR3 protein gets one entry after TCRdb re-called the 5' RACE reads with MiXCR. The data show about 190,000 distinct CDR3 sequences, 10% to 13% seen once. The sequencing sample was made of PBMCs or a T cell subset sorted from them (not recorded which). These TCRs come from a man aged 18 to 29 who had mild COVID-19 (a few samples of this study predate the infection). Cell type and time point are not known.

This chain joins TRBV3-1 and TRBJ2-2, with TRBD1 as a possible D gene (6 bases). CDR1 LGHDT and CDR2 YNNKEL come from the germline V gene (reference sequence). This CDR3 has 15 amino acids. V lost 2 bases and J lost 3, with 10 bases in between. CDR3 amino acids: CASSQSGDHTGELFF. The CDR3 bases are TGTGCCAGCAGCCAATCAGGGGACCACACCGGGGAGCTGTTTTTT.

The CDR3 spells CASSAQDPSSYEQYF. CDR3 in DNA: TGTGCCAGCTCGGCACAGGATCCCTCCTCCTACGAGCAGTACTTC. This chain joins TRBV18 and TRBJ2-7, with D possibly being TRBD1 (5 bases). The V gene lost 6 bases and the J gene lost 0 bases, with 15 bases spanning the gap. The CDR3 has 15 residues. Germline V lookup: CDR1 KGHSH, CDR2 LQKENI.

The rearrangement uses TRBV4-1 and TRBJ2-7, with no clear D. From germline, CDR1 is MGHRA and CDR2 YSYEKL. The CDR3 covers 17 residues. Trimming removed 3 bases from V and 3 bases from J, with 21 bases in between. The CDR3 spells CASSQPRPPSPYYEQYV. As DNA, the CDR3 is TGCGCCAGCAGCCAGCCTCGTCCCCCGTCCCCCTACTACGAGCAGTACGTC.

This clonotype occurred a few times. The V gene is TRBV28, the J gene TRBJ2-3; D perhaps matches TRBD2 (5 bases). The length of the CDR3 is 17 residues. Germline-derived CDR1 and CDR2 are MDHEN and SYDVKM. Trimming cost V 6 bases and J 14 bases, with 33 bases left between them. CDR3 nucleotide sequence: TGTGCCAGCAGCAGCAAAGGTCGCGCAGGAGGCAAGGGTCCTCCGTATTTT. The encoded protein is CASSSKGRAGGKGPPYF.

This clonotype was counted at least ten times. The rearrangement joins TRBV7-2 to TRBJ2-5; 8 positions match TRBD2. The length of the CDR3 is 15 residues. Per the germline V gene, CDR1 is SGHTA and CDR2 is FQGNSA. With V trimmed by 1 base and J by 5 bases, 6 bases remained unmatched. The DNA for the CDR3 is TGTGCCAGCAGCTTAGTGGCGGGGGGCAGGGAGACCCAGTACTTC. This translates into CASSLVAGGRETQYF.

This clonotype was observed at least ten times. V gene TRBV5-1 combines with J gene TRBJ2-3; D might be TRBD2 (5 bases). The CDR3 runs 14 residues. The V gene's germline CDR1 is SGHRS and CDR2 YFSETQ. Trimming shortened V by 4 bases and J by 4 bases, and 13 bases separated the two germline ends. CDR3 sequence reads: CASSPGVGADTQYF. CDR3 nucleotides: TGCGCCAGCAGCCCCGGGGTGGGTGCAGATACGCAGTATTTT. Complete variable domain (other parts from reference TRBV5-1 and TRBJ2-3): KAGVTQTPRYLIKTRGQQVTLSCSPISGHRSVSWYQQTPGQGLQFLFEYFSETQRNKGNFPGRFSGRQFSNSRSEMNVSTLELGDSALYLCASSPGVGADTQYFGPGTRLTVL.

In its sample, this clonotype was seen a few times. The gene calls are TRBV5-1 and TRBJ2-6; D unresolved. With 0 bases removed from V and 8 bases from J, the gap between germline ends came to 3 bases. From germline, CDR1 is SGHRS and CDR2 YFSETQ. There are 12 residues in the CDR3. CDR3 in DNA: TGCGCCAGCAGCTTGGAGTCCAACGTCCTGACTTTC. Its translation: CASSLESNVLTF.

This clonotype was seen ten or more times. The V call is TRBV7-2, the J call TRBJ1-1; perhaps TRBD1 as D (5 bases). This CDR3 region has 14 residues. V lost 5 bases, J lost 3 bases, and 13 bases lay in between. Per the germline V gene, CDR1 is SGHTA and CDR2 is FQGNSA. The CDR3 DNA reads as TGTGCCAGCAGCGCGGGACGGGGGGACACTGAAGCTTTCTTT. Residues: CASSAGRGDTEAFF. Full variable domain (remainder filled in from reference TRBV7-2 and TRBJ1-1): GAGVSQSPSNKVTEKGKDVELRCDPISGHTALYWYRQSLGQGLEFLIYFQGNSAPDKSGLPSDRFSAERTGGSVSTLTIQRTQQEDSAVYLCASSAGRGDTEAFFGQGTRLTVV.

The rearrangement joins TRBV12-3 or TRBV12-4 to TRBJ2-1; D not certain. Trimming removed 5 bases at V and 12 bases at J, with 11 bases between. This CDR3 contains 11 residues. The CDR3 loop reads CASSPSGGQFF. The DNA for the CDR3 is TGTGCCAGCAGTCCGTCCGGCGGGCAGTTCTTC.

The chain is built from TRBV5-8 and TRBJ1-1; D not certain. The V end was cut by 0 bases, the J end by 1 base, with 7 bases between. The CDR3 has 14 amino acids. Germline V CDR1 and CDR2: SGHTS, YDEGEE. The CDR3 protein is CASSLEPGNTEAFF. The CDR3 nucleotides read TGTGCCAGCAGCTTGGAGCCCGGGAACACTGAAGCTTTCTTT.

This clonotype has more than one count but fewer than ten. V usage is TRBV7-2 and J usage is TRBJ1-2, with a possible D match to TRBD1 (6 bases). Trimming removed 5 bases at V and 5 bases at J, with 18 bases between. The CDR3 is made up of 15 amino acids. Germline V gives CDR1 SGHTA, CDR2 FQGNSA. The CDR3 region is CASSVSTGIGYGYTF. CDR3 bases: TGTGCCAGCAGCGTATCGACAGGAATAGGGTATGGCTACACCTTC. The full variable domain, in which reference TRBV7-2 and TRBJ1-2 provide the parts outside the CDR3, is GAGVSQSPSNKVTEKGKDVELRCDPISGHTALYWYRQSLGQGLEFLIYFQGNSAPDKSGLPSDRFSAERTGGSVSTLTIQRTQQEDSAVYLCASSVSTGIGYGYTFGSGTRLTVV.

The chain recombines TRBV20-1 with TRBJ2-5; a possible D gene is TRBD2 (6 bases). Germline assignment: CDR1 DFQATT and CDR2 SNEGSKA (reference sequence). V lost 1 base and J lost 2, with 17 bases in between. The CDR3 runs to 16 residues. In nucleotides, the CDR3 is TGCAGTGCTAGAGGTTGGGGAGGTTGGGCTCAAGAGACCCAGTACTTC. This translates into CSARGWGGWAQETQYF.

In this sample, this clonotype turned up a few times. This chain joins TRBV2 and TRBJ1-5; D call uncertain. The germline V gene has CDR1 SNHLY and CDR2 FYNNEI. The CDR3 has 14 amino acids. V lost 5 bases and J 4 bases, leaving 12 bases between the germline ends. Here the CDR3 DNA reads TGTGCCAGCAGTAATGGACGGACGAATCAGCCCCAGCATTTT. Protein product: CASSNGRTNQPQHF.

V gene TRBV9 combines with J gene TRBJ2-2; D remains unclear. This CDR3 has 16 amino acids. Germline CDR1 reads SGDLS; CDR2 reads YYNGEE. V was clipped by 1 base and J by 4 bases, with 14 bases between them. In DNA, the CDR3 is TGTGCCAGCAGCGTAAGAGCAGGATTTAGCACCGGGGAGCTGTTTTTT. This encodes CASSVRAGFSTGELFF.

V is TRBV7-3 and J is TRBJ1-2, with 7 bases that match TRBD1. The CDR3 runs to 13 residues. CDR1 is SGHTA, CDR2 FQGTGA, per germline. V lost 5 bases, J lost 5 bases, and 5 bases stayed unmatched. The CDR3 region has the DNA TGTGCCAGCAGCCAACCAGGGGGGTATGGCTACACCTTC. Encoded protein: CASSQPGGYGYTF. Based on the CDR3 plus reference TRBV7-3 and TRBJ1-2, the full variable domain is GAGVSQTPSNKVTEKGKYVELRCDPISGHTALYWYRQSLGQGPEFLIYFQGTGAADDSGLPNDRFFAVRPEGSVSTLKIQRTERGDSAVYLCASSQPGGYGYTFGSGTRLTVV.

The chain has TRBV20-1 and TRBJ1-2, with TRBD1 matching 11 bases. This CDR3 is 13 amino acids long. J gave up 4 bases and V 3 bases, and 1 base lay outside the gene matches. CDR1 and CDR2 from the germline V gene are DFQATT and SNEGSKA (reference sequence). The DNA of the CDR3 is TGCAGTGCTAGTGGGACAGGGGGCTATGGCTACACCTTC. Amino acids: CSASGTGGYGYTF.

The gene calls are TRBV18 and TRBJ2-6; tentative D call: TRBD1 (6 bases). Germline CDR1 KGHSH, CDR2 LQKENI. This CDR3 spans 16 amino acids. The ends were cut back, 5 bases at V and 2 bases at J, with 13 bases in the middle. The CDR3 region is CASSGDPGAGANVLTF. The CDR3 DNA reads TGTGCCAGCTCAGGAGACCCAGGGGCTGGGGCCAACGTCCTGACTTTC.

This clonotype was counted at least ten times. This chain connects TRBV7-9 to TRBJ2-7, with 7 nucleotides matching TRBD1. V lost 2 bases, J lost 6 bases, and 10 bases stayed unmatched. The CDR3 runs to 15 residues. Germline loops: CDR1 SEHNR, CDR2 FQNEAQ (reference sequence). The CDR3 region has the DNA TGTGCCAGCAGCTTACCTGGACAGGTCGCCCTCGAGCAGTACTTC. As protein: CASSLPGQVALEQYF. The full variable domain, in which reference TRBV7-9 and TRBJ2-7 provide the parts outside the CDR3, is DTGVSQNPRHKITKRGQNVTFRCDPISEHNRLYWYRQTLGQGPEFLTYFQNEAQLEKSRLLSDRFSAERPKGSFSTLEIQRTEQGDSAMYLCASSLPGQVALEQYFGPGTRLTVT.

At least ten counts were recorded for this clonotype. This chain connects TRBV20-1 to TRBJ2-5; D is ambiguous. The germline CDR1 and CDR2 sequences are DFQATT and SNEGSKA (reference sequence). Trimming stripped 3 bases from V and 2 bases from J, with 7 bases between. This CDR3 has 12 residues. The CDR3 loop is CSASGPQETQYF. The DNA of the CDR3 is TGCAGTGCTAGCGGCCCACAAGAGACCCAGTACTTC.

The chain carries TRBV4-3 and TRBJ1-6; perhaps TRBD1 as D (5 bases). The CDR3 sequence is 15 residues long. Per germline, CDR1 LGHNA and CDR2 YSLEER. Trimming removed 0 bases from V and 7 bases from J, with 10 bases in between. The CDR3 loop is CASSQDLGGNSPLHF. CDR3 bases: TGCGCCAGCAGCCAAGATCTCGGGGGAAATTCACCCCTCCACTTT.

The V gene is TRBV6-2 or TRBV6-3, the J gene TRBJ2-3; TRBD1 is a possible D gene (6 bases). The CDR3 is 14 amino acids. V was clipped by 6 bases and J by 3 bases, with 13 bases between them. CDR1 MNHEY and CDR2 SVGEGT come from the germline V gene. The CDR3 sequence: CASSRIRGTDTQYF. The DNA of the CDR3 is TGTGCCAGCAGCCGGATCAGGGGAACAGATACGCAGTATTTT.

This clonotype was seen only a few times. The J gene is TRBJ2-7, the V gene TRBV18; TRBD1 aligns across 8 bases. This CDR3 is 16 amino acids long. Per germline, CDR1 KGHSH and CDR2 LQKENI. With 3 bases clipped from V and 3 bases from J, the junction kept 10 bases outside the gene matches. For the CDR3, the DNA is TGTGCCAGCTCACCGTATCCCGGGACAGGAGACTACGAGCAGTACTTC. Its protein is CASSPYPGTGDYEQYF.

This clonotype appeared a few times. The V call is TRBV5-1, the J call TRBJ2-4; 7 positions agree with TRBD1. The germline V gene has CDR1 SGHRS and CDR2 YFSETQ. With V trimmed by 4 bases and J by 1 base, 11 bases remained unmatched. The CDR3 extends over 17 amino acids. This CDR3 is CASSAPDRDLAKNIQYF. The DNA for the CDR3 is TGCGCCAGCAGCGCCCCTGACAGGGACCTGGCCAAAAACATTCAGTACTTC. Full variable domain (outside the CDR3, taken from reference TRBV5-1 and TRBJ2-4): KAGVTQTPRYLIKTRGQQVTLSCSPISGHRSVSWYQQTPGQGLQFLFEYFSETQRNKGNFPGRFSGRQFSNSRSEMNVSTLELGDSALYLCASSAPDRDLAKNIQYFGAGTRLSVL.

The sample holds many counts of this clonotype. This chain links TRBV7-2 with TRBJ1-2; no clear D gene. This CDR3 region has 14 residues. Germline CDR1 and CDR2: SGHTA and FQGNSA. V lost 2 bases and J lost 2, with 9 bases in between. In DNA, the CDR3 is TGTGCCAGCAGCTTACAACGGGCGAACTATGGCTACACCTTC. Translation gives CASSLQRANYGYTF. The entire variable domain, with the rest obtained from reference TRBV7-2 and TRBJ1-2, is as follows: GAGVSQSPSNKVTEKGKDVELRCDPISGHTALYWYRQSLGQGLEFLIYFQGNSAPDKSGLPSDRFSAERTGGSVSTLTIQRTQQEDSAVYLCASSLQRANYGYTFGSGTRLTVV.